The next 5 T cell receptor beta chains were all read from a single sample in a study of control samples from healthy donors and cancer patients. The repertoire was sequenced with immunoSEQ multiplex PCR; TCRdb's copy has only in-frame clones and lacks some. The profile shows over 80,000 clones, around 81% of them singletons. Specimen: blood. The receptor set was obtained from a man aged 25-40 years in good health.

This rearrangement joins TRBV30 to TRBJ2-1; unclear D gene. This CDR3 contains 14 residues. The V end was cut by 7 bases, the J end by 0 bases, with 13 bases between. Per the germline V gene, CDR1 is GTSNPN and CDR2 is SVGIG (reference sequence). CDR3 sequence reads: CAYLRAASYNEQFF. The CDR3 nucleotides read TGTGCCTACCTTCGGGCGGCCTCCTACAATGAGCAGTTCTTC.

CDR3 in DNA: TGTGCCAGTAGCCCTACAGGGGGCGGCGGCTACACCTTC. Amino acids: CASSPTGGGGYTF. The V and J genes are TRBV19 and TRBJ1-2, with 9 bases fitting TRBD1. The CDR3 has 13 amino acids. CDR1 and CDR2 from the germline V gene are LNHDA and SQIVND (reference sequence). J gave up 8 bases and V 6 bases, and 7 bases lay outside the gene matches.

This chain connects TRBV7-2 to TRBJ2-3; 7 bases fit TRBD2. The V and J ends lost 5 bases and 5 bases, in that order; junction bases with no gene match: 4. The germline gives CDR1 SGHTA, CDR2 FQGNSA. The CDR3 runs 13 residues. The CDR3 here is CASSNIAGDTQYF. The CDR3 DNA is TGTGCCAGCAGCAACATAGCGGGAGATACGCAGTATTTT.

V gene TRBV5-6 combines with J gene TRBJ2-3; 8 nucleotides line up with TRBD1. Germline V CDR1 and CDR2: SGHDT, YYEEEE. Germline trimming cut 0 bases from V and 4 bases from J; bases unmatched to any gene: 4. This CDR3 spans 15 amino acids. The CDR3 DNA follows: TGTGCCAGCAGCTTGGCCCAGGGGGCAGCAGATACGCAGTATTTT. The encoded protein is CASSLAQGAADTQYF.

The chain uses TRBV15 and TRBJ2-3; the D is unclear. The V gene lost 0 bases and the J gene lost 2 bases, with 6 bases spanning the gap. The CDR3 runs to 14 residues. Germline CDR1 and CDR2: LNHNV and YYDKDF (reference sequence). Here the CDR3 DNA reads TGTGCCACCAGCAGAGATCTCCCCACAGATACGCAGTATTTT. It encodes CATSRDLPTDTQYF.